The T cell receptor (beta chain) under discussion was sequenced for a study of cytomegalovirus exposure and HLA in healthy donors. The wider study: The same platform was used for the roughly 120 validation repertoires and the roughly 700 first-cohort repertoires, a later analysis reported. Study observations and caveats: Clusters of TCRs from the first cohort tended to co-occur in the 100 to 150 validation repertoires (as a later analysis found). Associated with cytomegalovirus, according to the listing, were 150 to 200 TCR beta chains.

Profiling relied on immunoSEQ multiplex PCR, and the TCRdb table lists in-frame clones only, not all of them. The profile shows roughly 260,000 clones, around 90% of them singletons. About this clone: Its antigen is not identified.

The CDR3 runs to 14 residues. Per the germline V gene, CDR1 is SGHDT and CDR2 is YYEEEE. V was cut by 4 bases and J by 0 bases, with 10 bases left in between. Specimen: PBMCs. The chain has TRBV5-6 and TRBJ1-1; D is unresolved. The sequence derives from a woman in her late teens or twenties in good health and CMV-seronegative. CDR3: CASSPIVLNTEAFF. The CDR3 DNA is TGTGCCAGCAGCCCCATAGTACTGAACACTGAAGCTTTCTTT.